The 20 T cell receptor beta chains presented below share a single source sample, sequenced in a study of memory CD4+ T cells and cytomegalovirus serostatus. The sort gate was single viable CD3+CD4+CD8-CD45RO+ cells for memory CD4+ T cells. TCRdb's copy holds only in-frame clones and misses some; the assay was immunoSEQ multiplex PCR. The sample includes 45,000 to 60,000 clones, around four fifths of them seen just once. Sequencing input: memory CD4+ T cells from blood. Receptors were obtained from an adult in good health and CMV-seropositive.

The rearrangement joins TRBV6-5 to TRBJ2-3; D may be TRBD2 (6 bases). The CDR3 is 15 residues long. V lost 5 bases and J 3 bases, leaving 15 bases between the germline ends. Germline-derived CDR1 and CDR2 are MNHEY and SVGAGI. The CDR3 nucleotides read TGTGCCAGCAGTCCCATGGCGGGGCGAACAGATACGCAGTATTTT. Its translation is CASSPMAGRTDTQYF.

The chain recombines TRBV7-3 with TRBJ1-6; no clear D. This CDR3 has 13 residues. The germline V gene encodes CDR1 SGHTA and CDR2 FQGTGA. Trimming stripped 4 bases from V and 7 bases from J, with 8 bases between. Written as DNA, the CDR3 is TGTGCCAGCAGCTCCGGACGGAATTCACCCCTCCACTTT. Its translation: CASSSGRNSPLHF.

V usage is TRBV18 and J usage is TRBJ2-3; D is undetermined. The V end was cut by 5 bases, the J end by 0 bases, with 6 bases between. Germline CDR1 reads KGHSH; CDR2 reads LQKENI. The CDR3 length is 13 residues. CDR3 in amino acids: CASSSISTDTQYF. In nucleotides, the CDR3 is TGTGCCAGCTCATCAATTAGCACAGATACGCAGTATTTT.

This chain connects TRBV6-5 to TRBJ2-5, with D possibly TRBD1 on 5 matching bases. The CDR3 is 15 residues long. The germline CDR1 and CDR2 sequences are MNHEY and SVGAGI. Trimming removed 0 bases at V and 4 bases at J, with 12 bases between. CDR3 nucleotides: TGTGCCAGCAGTTACTCGGCAGGGTTAGGAGAGACCCAGTACTTC. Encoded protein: CASSYSAGLGETQYF.

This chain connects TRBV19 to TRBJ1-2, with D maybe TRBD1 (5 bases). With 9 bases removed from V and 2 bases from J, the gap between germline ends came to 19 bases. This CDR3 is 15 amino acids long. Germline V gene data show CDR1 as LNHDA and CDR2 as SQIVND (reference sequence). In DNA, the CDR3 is TGTGCCAGCTGGGGGATGGGGAGAGGCAACTATGGCTACACCTTC. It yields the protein CASWGMGRGNYGYTF. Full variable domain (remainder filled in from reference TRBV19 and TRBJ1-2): DGGITQSPKYLFRKEGQNVTLSCEQNLNHDAMYWYRQDPGQGLRLIYYSQIVNDFQKGDIAEGYSVSREKKESFPLTVTSAQKNPTAFYLCASWGMGRGNYGYTFGSGTRLTVV.

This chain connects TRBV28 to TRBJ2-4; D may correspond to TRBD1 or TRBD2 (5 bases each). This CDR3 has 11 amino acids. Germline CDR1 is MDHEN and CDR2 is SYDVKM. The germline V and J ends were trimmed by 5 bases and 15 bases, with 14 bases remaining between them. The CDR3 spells CASSVRGHRYF. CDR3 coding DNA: TGTGCCAGCAGTGTGAGGGGTCATCGGTACTTC.

DNA for the CDR3: TGTGCCAGCAGCTTGGTGCCCGGAGAGACCCAGTACTTC. Protein product: CASSLVPGETQYF. The V and J genes are TRBV5-6 and TRBJ2-5, with unresolved D. The CDR3 runs 13 residues. V was clipped by 0 bases and J by 4 bases, with 7 bases between them. Germline V lookup: CDR1 SGHDT, CDR2 YYEEEE.

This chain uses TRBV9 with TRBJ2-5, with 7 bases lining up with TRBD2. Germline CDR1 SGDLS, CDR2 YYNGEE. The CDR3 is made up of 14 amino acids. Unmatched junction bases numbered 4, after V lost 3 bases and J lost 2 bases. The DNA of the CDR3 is TGTGCCAGCAGCGGACGCGGGAGTCAAGAGACCCAGTACTTC. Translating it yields CASSGRGSQETQYF.

In DNA, the CDR3 is TGTGCCAGCAGTCCCCAGACATCGACAAACACCGGGGAGCTGTTTTTT. Translating gives CASSPQTSTNTGELFF. This chain links TRBV11-3 with TRBJ2-2; D not certain. The CDR3 is 16 amino acids. The ends were cut back, 6 bases at V and 2 bases at J, with 16 bases in the middle. CDR1 SGHNT and CDR2 YENEEA come from the germline V gene.

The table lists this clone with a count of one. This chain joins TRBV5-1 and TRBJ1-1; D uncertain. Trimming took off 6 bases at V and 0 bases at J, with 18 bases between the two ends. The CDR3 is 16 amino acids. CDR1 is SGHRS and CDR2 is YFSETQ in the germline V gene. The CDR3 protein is CASNLALTEMNTEAFF. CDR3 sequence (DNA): TGCGCCAGCAACCTAGCTTTAACAGAAATGAACACTGAAGCTTTCTTT.

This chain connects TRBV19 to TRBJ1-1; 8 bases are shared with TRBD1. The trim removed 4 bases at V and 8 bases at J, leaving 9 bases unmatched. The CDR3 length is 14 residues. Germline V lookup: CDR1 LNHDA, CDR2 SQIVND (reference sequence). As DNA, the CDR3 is TGTGCCAGTAGTACAGGTACAGGGGGAGCGGAAGCTTTCTTT. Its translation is CASSTGTGGAEAFF.

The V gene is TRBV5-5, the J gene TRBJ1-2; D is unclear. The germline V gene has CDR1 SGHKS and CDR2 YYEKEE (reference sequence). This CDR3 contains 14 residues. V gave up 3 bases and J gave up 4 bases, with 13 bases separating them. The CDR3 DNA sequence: TGTGCCAGCAGCTCCCAAACTTCAGCCTATGGCTACACCTTC. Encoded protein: CASSSQTSAYGYTF. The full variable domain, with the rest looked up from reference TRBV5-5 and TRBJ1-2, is DAGVTQSPTHLIKTRGQQVTLRCSPISGHKSVSWYQQVLGQGPQFIFQYYEKEERGRGNFPDRFSARQFPNYSSELNVNALLLGDSALYLCASSSQTSAYGYTFGSGTRLTVV.

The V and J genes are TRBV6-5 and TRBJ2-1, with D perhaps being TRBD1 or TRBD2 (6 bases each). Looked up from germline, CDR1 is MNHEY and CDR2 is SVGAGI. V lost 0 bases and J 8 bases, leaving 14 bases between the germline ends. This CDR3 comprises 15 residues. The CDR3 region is CASSYSGGLTHEQFF. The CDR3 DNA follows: TGTGCCAGCAGTTACTCCGGGGGCCTTACCCATGAGCAGTTCTTC.

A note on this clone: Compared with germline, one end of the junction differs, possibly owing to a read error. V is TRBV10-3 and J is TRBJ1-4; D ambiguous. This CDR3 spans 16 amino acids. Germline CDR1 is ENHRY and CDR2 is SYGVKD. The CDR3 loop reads CAISESKRATNEELFF. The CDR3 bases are TGTGCCATCAGTGAGTCGAAAAGAGCAACTAATGAAGAACTGTTTTTT.

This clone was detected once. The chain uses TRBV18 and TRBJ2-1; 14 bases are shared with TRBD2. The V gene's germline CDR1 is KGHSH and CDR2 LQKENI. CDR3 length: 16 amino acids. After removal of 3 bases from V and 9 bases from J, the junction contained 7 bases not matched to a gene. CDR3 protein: CASSPRLAGGRSEQFF. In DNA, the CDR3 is TGTGCCAGCTCACCCAGACTAGCGGGAGGGCGGAGTGAGCAGTTCTTC.

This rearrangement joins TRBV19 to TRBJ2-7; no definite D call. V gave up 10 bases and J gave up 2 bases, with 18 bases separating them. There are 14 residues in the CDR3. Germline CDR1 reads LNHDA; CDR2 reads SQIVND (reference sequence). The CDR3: CATRGMIEPYEQYF. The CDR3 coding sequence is TGTGCCACCCGAGGCATGATCGAACCCTACGAGCAGTACTTC.

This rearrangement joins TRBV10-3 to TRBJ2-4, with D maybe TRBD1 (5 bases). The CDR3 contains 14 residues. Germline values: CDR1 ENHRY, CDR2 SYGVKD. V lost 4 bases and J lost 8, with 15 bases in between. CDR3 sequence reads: CAISATADLDIQYF. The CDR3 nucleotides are TGTGCCATCAGTGCGACAGCCGACCTGGACATTCAGTACTTC.

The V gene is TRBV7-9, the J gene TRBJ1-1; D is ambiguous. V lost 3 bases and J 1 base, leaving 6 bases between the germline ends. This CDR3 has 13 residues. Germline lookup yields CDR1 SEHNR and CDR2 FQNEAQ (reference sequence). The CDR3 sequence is CASSLGRNTEAFF. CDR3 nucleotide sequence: TGTGCCAGCAGCTTGGGCAGGAACACTGAAGCTTTCTTT.

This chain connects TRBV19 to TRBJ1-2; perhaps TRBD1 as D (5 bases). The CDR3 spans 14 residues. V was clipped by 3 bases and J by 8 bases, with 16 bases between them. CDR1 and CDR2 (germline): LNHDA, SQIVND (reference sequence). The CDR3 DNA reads TGTGCCAGTAGTATTCAGGGCCCCTCTTGGGGCTACACCTTC. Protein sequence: CASSIQGPSWGYTF.

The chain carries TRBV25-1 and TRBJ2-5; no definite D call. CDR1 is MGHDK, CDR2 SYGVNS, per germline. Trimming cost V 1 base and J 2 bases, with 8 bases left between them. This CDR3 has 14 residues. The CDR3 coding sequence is TGTGCCAGCAGTGAATCCAAGTCTCAAGAGACCCAGTACTTC. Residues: CASSESKSQETQYF.